The rows below give T cell receptor beta chains drawn from one sample of a study of blood T cell repertoires in COVID-19. Produced via immunoSEQ multiplex PCR; TCRdb's table is partial and in-frame only. This table holds some 380,000 clones, roughly 86% found once. The sequencing input was peripheral blood. The receptors were gathered from a human donor with acute or convalescent COVID-19. The donor label of this sample is uncertain. CDR3s include the opening cysteine and the closing phenylalanine or tryptophan. D genes are given only for firm matches. The listing skips clone size in some rows; elsewhere it reads once, few, many or a size class.

abundance,j_gene,v_gene,d_gene,CDR3aa,CDR3nt
.,TRBJ1-1,TRBV5-6,.,CASSLSSGVAFF,TGTGCCAGCAGCTTATCATCGGGGGTAGCTTTCTTT
many,TRBJ2-2,TRBV3-1/TRBV3-2,.,CASSQDAGTGELFF,TGTGCCAGCAGCCAAGATGCAGGCACCGGGGAGCTGTTTTTT
.,TRBJ2-7,TRBV5-1,.,CASSLGLEAVEQYF,TGCGCCAGCAGCTTGGGACTAGAGGCGGTCGAGCAGTACTTC
.,TRBJ1-1,TRBV4-1,TRBD1,CASSRDRGQSEAFF,TGCGCCAGCAGCCGAGACAGGGGGCAATCTGAAGCTTTCTTT
.,TRBJ1-6,TRBV7-9,.,CASSARTASSYNSPLHF,TGTGCCAGCAGCGCCCGGACAGCGAGCTCCTATAATTCACCCCTCCACTTT
.,TRBJ2-1,TRBV2,.,CASSRIQGGEQFF,TGTGCCAGCAGCAGAATACAGGGTGGGGAGCAGTTCTTC
once,TRBJ1-3,TRBV5-1,.,CASMVGSSGNTIYF,TGCGCCAGCATGGTAGGGAGCTCTGGAAACACCATATATTTT
.,TRBJ1-5,TRBV6-1,.,CASSEFVDNSNQPQHF,TGTGCCAGCAGTGAGTTCGTGGACAATAGCAATCAGCCCCAGCATTTT
.,TRBJ2-1,TRBV29-1,TRBD2,CSVSTLAGVYNEQFF,TGCAGCGTGTCCACCTTAGCGGGAGTATACAATGAGCAGTTCTTC
few,TRBJ2-1,TRBV19,TRBD2,CASVTSGAYNEQFF,TGTGCCAGCGTGACTAGCGGGGCCTACAATGAGCAGTTCTTC
.,TRBJ1-1,TRBV7-6,.,CASSLGGVTEAFF,TGTGCCAGCAGCTTAGGAGGTGTAACTGAAGCTTTCTTT
.,TRBJ2-1,TRBV2,TRBD2,CASSATPLAGGANEQFF,TGTGCCAGCAGTGCTACCCCCCTGGCGGGAGGTGCCAATGAGCAGTTCTTC
.,TRBJ2-2,TRBV18,TRBD1,CASLPDRSRELFF,TGTGCCAGCTTACCGGACAGGAGCAGGGAGCTGTTTTTT
.,TRBJ2-1,TRBV4-1,TRBD2,CASSRLAGGDNEQFF,TGCGCCAGCAGCAGGCTAGCGGGGGGGGACAATGAGCAGTTCTTC
.,TRBJ1-6,TRBV30,.,CAWSVMGRGGFDSPLHF,TGTGCCTGGAGTGTAATGGGGCGAGGAGGGTTCGATTCACCCCTCCACTTT
.,TRBJ2-2,TRBV5-1,.,CASSFTTGHNTGELFF,TGCGCCAGCAGCTTCACCACGGGACACAACACCGGGGAGCTGTTTTTT
.,TRBJ2-7,TRBV5-6,TRBD2,CASTGGGPQYF,TGTGCCAGCACCGGGGGGGGGCCCCAGTACTTC
.,TRBJ2-5,TRBV3-1/TRBV3-2,.,CASSLTTGSGGETQYF,TGTGCCAGCAGCTTAACGACGGGATCCGGGGGAGAGACCCAGTACTTC
.,TRBJ1-5,TRBV19,TRBD1,CASREGQVSNQPQHF,TGTGCCAGTAGGGAGGGACAGGTTAGCAATCAGCCCCAGCATTTT
.,TRBJ2-7,TRBV28,TRBD2,CASSLTSGGHPYEQYF,TGTGCCAGCAGTTTAACCAGCGGGGGTCACCCCTACGAGCAGTACTTC
.,TRBJ1-2,TRBV5-6,TRBD1,CASSRDRAQYGYTF,TGTGCCAGCAGCCGAGACAGGGCCCAATATGGCTACACCTTC
.,TRBJ1-2,TRBV19,.,CASSISVQFFEGYTF,TGTGCCAGTAGTATCTCCGTACAGTTTTTTGAAGGCTACACCTTC
.,TRBJ1-3,TRBV5-1,TRBD1,CASSLEAGGLISGNTIYF,TGCGCCAGCAGCTTGGAGGCAGGGGGCCTTATCTCTGGAAACACCATATATTTT
few,TRBJ2-6,TRBV12-3/TRBV12-4,.,CASRVTATNVLTF,TGTGCCAGCAGAGTCACAGCAACCAACGTCCTGACTTTC
.,TRBJ1-6,TRBV9,.,CASSVSVASPLHF,TGTGCCAGCAGCGTGTCGGTCGCTTCACCCCTCCACTTT
once,TRBJ1-6,TRBV10-2,.,CASRINRVANSPLHF,TGCGCCAGCAGGATAAACAGGGTAGCTAATTCACCCCTCCACTTT
.,TRBJ1-2,TRBV19,.,CASRRDRSYGYTF,TGTGCCAGTAGAAGAGACAGGAGCTATGGCTACACCTTC
.,TRBJ1-2,TRBV28,.,CASRTGTSDGYTF,TGTGCCAGTCGCACCGGGACATCAGATGGCTACACCTTC
.,TRBJ1-1,TRBV20-1,.,CSACQGPEAFF,TGCAGTGCCTGTCAGGGTCCTGAAGCTTTCTTT
few,TRBJ2-5,TRBV2,.,CASSEEQGLGETQYF,TGTGCCAGCAGTGAAGAACAGGGTCTCGGAGAGACCCAGTACTTC
.,TRBJ2-5,TRBV6-1,.,CASSERGPKSGETQYF,TGTGCCAGCAGTGAAAGGGGGCCCAAAAGCGGGGAGACCCAGTACTTC
once,TRBJ2-6,TRBV7-2,TRBD2,CASSFSWTSSGANVLTF,TGTGCCAGCAGCTTTTCGTGGACTAGCTCTGGGGCCAACGTCCTGACTTTC
.,TRBJ2-5,TRBV7-6,.,CASSSIGASGVRQETQYF,TGTGCCAGCAGCTCAATAGGGGCCTCCGGCGTAAGGCAAGAGACCCAGTACTTC